The 29 T cell receptor beta chains below were found in one sample sequenced in a study of T cell responses to AZD1222 COVID-19 vaccine. Some clones are missing from TCRdb's copy, which holds only in-frame ones; the method was immunoSEQ multiplex PCR. The sample contains 150,000 or so clones, 91% of which appear only once. The sequencing used peripheral blood, collected 28 days after the second AZD1222 dose. All receptors come from an adult who received the AZD1222 COVID-19 vaccine.

V and J are TRBV6-5 and TRBJ1-4, with D perhaps matching TRBD1 (5 bases). Germline V gives CDR1 MNHEY, CDR2 SVGAGI. The V gene lost 7 bases and the J gene lost 8 bases, with 20 bases spanning the gap. The CDR3 totals 15 residues. The chain's CDR3 is CASTGGHRIGEKLFF. In DNA form, the CDR3 reads TGTGCCAGCACCGGGGGTCACAGGATTGGCGAAAAACTGTTTTTT.

This rearrangement joins TRBV6-2 or TRBV6-3 to TRBJ2-1; perhaps TRBD2 as D (6 bases). This CDR3 comprises 13 residues. Germline V CDR1 and CDR2: MNHEY, SVGEGT. V gave up 3 bases and J gave up 8 bases, with 11 bases separating them. DNA of the CDR3: TGTGCCAGCAGTTATTCCCCGGGGGATGAGCAGTTCTTC. It encodes CASSYSPGDEQFF.

The J gene is TRBJ2-1, the V gene TRBV27, with D uncertain. The CDR3 has 13 amino acids. The germline gives CDR1 MNHEY, CDR2 SMNVEV (reference sequence). V dropped 2 bases and J dropped 7 bases, with 9 bases sitting between them. The chain's CDR3 is CASSLGRKNEQFF. The DNA of the CDR3 is TGTGCCAGCAGTTTAGGACGTAAGAATGAGCAGTTCTTC.

V gene TRBV19 combines with J gene TRBJ2-1; 12 positions agree with TRBD2. The CDR3 extends over 14 amino acids. Trimming removed 6 bases from V and 5 bases from J; junction bases left unmatched: 2. Germline-derived CDR1 and CDR2 are LNHDA and SQIVND (reference sequence). The CDR3 here is CASRTSGGNNEQFF. The DNA for the CDR3 is TGTGCCAGTAGGACTAGCGGGGGAAACAATGAGCAGTTCTTC.

The rearrangement uses TRBV7-2 and TRBJ2-7, with a possible D match to TRBD2 (7 bases). Per the germline V gene, CDR1 is SGHTA and CDR2 is FQGNSA. Trimming cost V 1 base and J 2 bases, with 12 bases left between them. This CDR3 spans 15 amino acids. The CDR3 DNA sequence: TGTGCCAGCAGCTTAGGGGGGCTAGCGGCCTACGAGCAGTACTTC. The encoded protein is CASSLGGLAAYEQYF.

The chain couples TRBV6-5 to TRBJ2-1; TRBD2 matches 8 bases. The CDR3 covers 15 residues. With V trimmed by 1 base and J by 9 bases, 8 bases remained unmatched. The germline CDR1 and CDR2 sequences are MNHEY and SVGAGI. CDR3 sequence reads: CASSYLVGGAGEQFF. The CDR3 DNA sequence: TGTGCCAGCAGTTACTTAGTCGGGGGGGCTGGTGAGCAGTTCTTC.

V usage is TRBV7-9 and J usage is TRBJ2-1; TRBD2 matches 10 bases. After removal of 2 bases from V and 7 bases from J, the junction contained 11 bases not matched to a gene. CDR1 and CDR2 from the germline V gene are SEHNR and FQNEAQ (reference sequence). The CDR3 has 17 amino acids. CDR3 protein: CASSLRLASGSFNEQFF. In nucleotides, the CDR3 is TGTGCCAGCAGCTTAAGGCTCGCTAGCGGGAGTTTTAATGAGCAGTTCTTC.

CDR3 residues: CASSGPQGARNQPQHF. CDR3 bases: TGTGCCAGCAGTGGCCCCCAGGGGGCACGGAATCAGCCCCAGCATTTT. The chain links TRBV6-6 to TRBJ1-5, with 8 bases lining up with TRBD1. Germline CDR1 and CDR2: MNHNY and SVGAGI (reference sequence). The ends lost 5 bases at V and 4 bases at J; junction bases unmatched: 10. The CDR3 length is 16 residues.

The CDR3 DNA reads as TGTGCCAGCAGTTTAGGGGGGCAGGGAGGGTACTATGGCTACACCTTC. Protein product: CASSLGGQGGYYGYTF. J is TRBJ1-2 and V is TRBV27; TRBD1 might be the D (6 bases). Trimming pared 2 bases from V and 3 bases from J, leaving 16 bases between. Germline loops: CDR1 MNHEY, CDR2 SMNVEV (reference sequence). The CDR3 covers 16 residues.

In the case of this clone: Different DNA sequences within this sample yield the same CDR3. The chain couples TRBV27 to TRBJ2-6, with D maybe TRBD1 (6 bases). Trimming pared 4 bases from V and 0 bases from J, leaving 10 bases between. Germline CDR1 and CDR2: MNHEY and SMNVEV (reference sequence). This CDR3 spans 16 amino acids. The CDR3 loop reads CASSSPRGSGANVLTF. CDR3 DNA: TGTGCCAGCAGTTCCCCCAGGGGCTCTGGGGCCAACGTCCTGACTTTC.

DNA for the CDR3: TGTGCCAGCAGCTTATGGCCGAAGAATGTTTCGGGCTATGGCTACACCTTC. Translating gives CASSLWPKNVSGYGYTF. The chain is built from TRBV7-9 and TRBJ1-2; D not certain. V was shortened by 2 bases and J by 4 bases, with 20 bases between the two germline ends. The CDR3 spans 17 residues. Germline V gene lookup returns CDR1 SEHNR and CDR2 FQNEAQ (reference sequence).

V and J are TRBV5-1 and TRBJ1-4; no definite D call. With 4 bases removed from V and 3 bases from J, the gap between germline ends came to 10 bases. Germline V lookup: CDR1 SGHRS, CDR2 YFSETQ. The CDR3 sequence is 14 residues long. The CDR3 is CASSRTPANEKLFF. The CDR3 DNA reads TGCGCCAGCAGCAGGACGCCGGCTAATGAAAAACTGTTTTTT.

This chain joins TRBV4-1 and TRBJ2-3; 9 bases fit TRBD2. V lost 1 base to trimming and J lost 14 bases; unmatched junction nucleotides: 16. Germline V gene sequence: CDR1 MGHRA, CDR2 YSYEKL. This CDR3 comprises 16 residues. The CDR3 reads CASSQAPNLPPGLAYF. The CDR3 nucleotides are TGCGCCAGCAGCCAAGCACCCAACCTCCCCCCGGGACTAGCGTATTTT.

Only one count was recorded for this clone. The V and J genes are TRBV7-9 and TRBJ2-5, with TRBD2 as a possible D gene (6 bases). CDR3 length equals 13 residues. The V end was cut by 5 bases, the J end by 6 bases, with 13 bases between. Germline-derived CDR1 and CDR2 are SEHNR and FQNEAQ (reference sequence). The CDR3 spells CASSIGGDKTQYF. For the CDR3, the DNA is TGTGCCAGCAGCATCGGGGGAGACAAGACCCAGTACTTC.

The chain couples TRBV4-3 to TRBJ2-5; D may be TRBD1 or TRBD2 (6 bases each). The CDR3 loop spans 17 amino acids. Trimming stripped 0 bases from V and 2 bases from J, with 16 bases between. Looked up from germline, CDR1 is LGHNA and CDR2 is YSLEER. The CDR3 sequence: CASSQDRPGATQETQYF. The CDR3 bases are TGCGCCAGCAGCCAAGATAGGCCGGGGGCTACACAAGAGACCCAGTACTTC.

This chain connects TRBV5-1 to TRBJ2-7, with D perhaps matching TRBD1 (6 bases). V was cut by 3 bases and J by 3 bases, with 13 bases left in between. The germline CDR1 and CDR2 sequences are SGHRS and YFSETQ. The CDR3 is made up of 14 amino acids. As DNA, the CDR3 is TGCGCCAGCAGCTCGCTAATACAGGGCTACGAGCAGTACTTC. Translated: CASSSLIQGYEQYF.

The rearrangement uses TRBV27 and TRBJ2-3, with 8 bases matching TRBD2. This CDR3 spans 16 amino acids. Germline values: CDR1 MNHEY, CDR2 SMNVEV (reference sequence). Germline trimming cut 6 bases from V and 4 bases from J; bases unmatched to any gene: 12. Written as DNA, the CDR3 is TGTGCCAGCAGGTCCCGGGGTAGCGGGGTAGCAGATACGCAGTATTTT. It specifies CASRSRGSGVADTQYF.

The rearrangement uses TRBV6-2 or TRBV6-3 and TRBJ1-6, with D perhaps matching TRBD1 (6 bases). The germline V gene has CDR1 MNHEY and CDR2 SVGEGT. The CDR3 consists of 16 residues. V lost 6 bases, J lost 8 bases, and 20 bases lay in between. CDR3 nucleotides: TGTGCCAGCAGCCAGTTTTCCCTCAGGGGACATTCACCCCTCCACTTT. This codes for CASSQFSLRGHSPLHF.

The chain joins TRBV14 to TRBJ2-7; 10 nucleotides agree with TRBD1. The V segment lost 6 bases and the J segment 4 bases; nucleotides outside the gene matches: 3. From germline, CDR1 is SGHDN and CDR2 FVKESK. This CDR3 spans 13 amino acids. CDR3 DNA sequence: TGTGCCAGCAGAGGGACAGGGGCTTACGAGCAGTACTTC. This codes for CASRGTGAYEQYF. The variable domain in full, with the rest retrieved from reference TRBV14 and TRBJ2-7, is EAGVTQFPSHSVIEKGQTVTLRCDPISGHDNLYWYRRVMGKEIKFLLHFVKESKQDESGMPNNRFLAERTGGTYSTLKVQPAELEDSGVYFCASRGTGAYEQYFGPGTRLTVT.

The chain employs TRBV12-3 or TRBV12-4 and TRBJ1-2, with D unresolved. The CDR3 length is 13 residues. Trimming removed 0 bases from V and 4 bases from J, with 6 bases in between. CDR3 in amino acids: CASSLAVVYGYTF. The CDR3 nucleotides read TGTGCCAGCAGTTTAGCGGTTGTCTATGGCTACACCTTC.

Turning to this clone: One junction end does not reproduce the germline sequence, and a read error may be involved. The rearrangement uses TRBV7-8 and TRBJ1-5; D uncertain. Germline loops: CDR1 SGHVS, CDR2 FQNEAQ. The length of the CDR3 is 13 residues. The DNA of the CDR3 is TGTGCCAGCAGCTCACTTAGCGATCAGCCCCAGCATTTT. This sequence encodes CASSSLSDQPQHF. The full variable domain, with the rest looked up from reference TRBV7-8 and TRBJ1-5, is GAGVSQSPRYKVAKRGQDVALRCDPISGHVSLFWYQQALGQGPEFLTYFQNEAQLDKSGLPSDRFFAERPEGSVSTLKIQRTQQEDSAVYLCASSSLSDQPQHFGDGTRLSIL.

This chain links TRBV5-1 with TRBJ1-6; D remains unclear. V lost 0 bases to trimming and J lost 0 bases, with 4 bases between them. There are 15 residues in the CDR3. Germline V gives CDR1 SGHRS, CDR2 YFSETQ. CDR3 sequence reads: CASSLGSSYNSPLHF. As DNA, the CDR3 is TGCGCCAGCAGCTTGGGAAGCTCCTATAATTCACCCCTCCACTTT.

This chain connects TRBV11-2 to TRBJ1-6; D call uncertain. Germline V gene lookup returns CDR1 SGHAT and CDR2 FQNNGV. This CDR3 comprises 19 residues. V was cut by 1 base and J by 0 bases, with 16 bases left in between. CDR3: CASSLVARGSSSYNSPLHF. The CDR3 DNA reads TGTGCCAGCAGCTTAGTCGCCAGAGGAAGTAGCTCCTATAATTCACCCCTCCACTTT. Complete variable domain (other parts from reference TRBV11-2 and TRBJ1-6): EAGVAQSPRYKIIEKRQSVAFWCNPISGHATLYWYQQILGQGPKLLIQFQNNGVVDDSQLPKDRFSAERLKGVDSTLKIQPAKLEDSAVYLCASSLVARGSSSYNSPLHFGNGTRLTVT.

The rearrangement joins TRBV5-1 to TRBJ2-3; D call uncertain. CDR1 is SGHRS, CDR2 YFSETQ, per germline. This CDR3 is built from 15 residues. V gave up 4 bases and J gave up 0 bases, with 12 bases separating them. The DNA of the CDR3 is TGCGCCAGCAGCAAGGACGTATTAAGCACAGATACGCAGTATTTT. Its translation: CASSKDVLSTDTQYF.

For the CDR3, the DNA is TGTGCCAGCAGCATCGGAGGGAGGTACGAGCAGTACTTC. It yields the protein CASSIGGRYEQYF. The chain employs TRBV9 and TRBJ2-7, with D tentatively TRBD2 (6 bases). The CDR3 consists of 13 residues. Germline V gene data show CDR1 as SGDLS and CDR2 as YYNGEE. V was shortened by 4 bases and J by 4 bases, with 12 bases between the two germline ends.

The chain is built from TRBV28 and TRBJ1-2; TRBD1 is a possible D gene (6 bases). The CDR3 contains 14 residues. From germline, CDR1 is MDHEN and CDR2 SYDVKM. V lost 4 bases and J lost 3, with 12 bases in between. The CDR3 region has the DNA TGTGCCAGCAGTTCCCCCAGGACAGACTATGGCTACACCTTC. Protein: CASSSPRTDYGYTF.

This clone was counted a single time. The chain combines TRBV5-1 with TRBJ2-3; D is possibly TRBD2 (6 bases). Trimming left V 0 bases short and J 0 bases short, with 8 bases between. CDR1 is SGHRS and CDR2 is YFSETQ in the germline V gene. The CDR3 loop spans 15 amino acids. CDR3 protein: CASSLAGVSTDTQYF. The CDR3 DNA is TGCGCCAGCAGCTTGGCGGGAGTTAGCACAGATACGCAGTATTTT.

The rearrangement joins TRBV18 to TRBJ1-1; D not resolved. V dropped 3 bases and J dropped 4 bases, with 12 bases sitting between them. CDR1 is KGHSH, CDR2 LQKENI, per germline. The CDR3 extends over 14 amino acids. This CDR3 is CASSPTRGVTEAFF. Written as DNA, the CDR3 is TGTGCCAGCTCACCGACTCGAGGCGTCACTGAAGCTTTCTTT.

V gene TRBV19 combines with J gene TRBJ2-2, with D possibly TRBD2 on 6 matching bases. Germline V gives CDR1 LNHDA, CDR2 SQIVND (reference sequence). The CDR3 consists of 14 residues. V lost 8 bases to trimming and J lost 0 bases, with 10 bases between them. CDR3 bases: TGTGCCAGTCAGCGGGTAACGAACACCGGGGAGCTGTTTTTT. Translated: CASQRVTNTGELFF. Full variable domain (rest looked up from reference TRBV19 and TRBJ2-2): DGGITQSPKYLFRKEGQNVTLSCEQNLNHDAMYWYRQDPGQGLRLIYYSQIVNDFQKGDIAEGYSVSREKKESFPLTVTSAQKNPTAFYLCASQRVTNTGELFFGEGSRLTVL.